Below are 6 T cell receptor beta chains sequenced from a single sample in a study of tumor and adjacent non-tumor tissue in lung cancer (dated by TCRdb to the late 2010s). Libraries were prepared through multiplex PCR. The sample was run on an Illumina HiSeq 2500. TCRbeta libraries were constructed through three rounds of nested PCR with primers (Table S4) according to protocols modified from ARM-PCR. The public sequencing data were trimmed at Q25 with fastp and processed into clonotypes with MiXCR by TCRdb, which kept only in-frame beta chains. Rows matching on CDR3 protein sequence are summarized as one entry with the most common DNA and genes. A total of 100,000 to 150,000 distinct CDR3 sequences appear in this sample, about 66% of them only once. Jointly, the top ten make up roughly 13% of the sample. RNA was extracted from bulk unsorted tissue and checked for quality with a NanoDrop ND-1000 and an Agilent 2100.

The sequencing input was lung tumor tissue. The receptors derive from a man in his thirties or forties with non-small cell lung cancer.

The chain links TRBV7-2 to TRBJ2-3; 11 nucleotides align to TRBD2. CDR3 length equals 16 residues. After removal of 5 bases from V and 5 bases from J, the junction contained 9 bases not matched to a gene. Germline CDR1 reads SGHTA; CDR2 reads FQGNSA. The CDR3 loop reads CASSPGTSGLGDTQYF. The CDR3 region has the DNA TGTGCCAGCAGCCCCGGGACTAGCGGTTTGGGAGATACGCAGTATTTT.

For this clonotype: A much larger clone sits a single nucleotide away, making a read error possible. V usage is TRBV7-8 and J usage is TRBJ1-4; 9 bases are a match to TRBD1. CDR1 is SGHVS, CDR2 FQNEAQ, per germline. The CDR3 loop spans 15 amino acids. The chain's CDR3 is CPSSLATGGHEKLFF. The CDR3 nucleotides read TGTCCCAGCAGCTTAGCGACAGGGGGACATGAAAAACTGTTTTTT.

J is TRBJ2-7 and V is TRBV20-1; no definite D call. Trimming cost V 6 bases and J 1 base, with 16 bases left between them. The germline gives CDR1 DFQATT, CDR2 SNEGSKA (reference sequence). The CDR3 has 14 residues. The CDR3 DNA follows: TGCAGTGCCCCCTCAGAAAGCGAATCCTACGAGCAGTACTTC. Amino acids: CSAPSESESYEQYF.

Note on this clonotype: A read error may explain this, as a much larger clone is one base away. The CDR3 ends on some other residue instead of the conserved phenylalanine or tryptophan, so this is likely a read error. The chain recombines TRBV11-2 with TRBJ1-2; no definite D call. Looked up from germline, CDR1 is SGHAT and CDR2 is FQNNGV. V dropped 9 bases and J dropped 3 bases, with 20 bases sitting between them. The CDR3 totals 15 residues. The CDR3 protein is CASSKRERGDYGYTL. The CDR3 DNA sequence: TGTGCCAGTTCAAAACGCGAGCGTGGGGACTATGGCTACACCCTC.

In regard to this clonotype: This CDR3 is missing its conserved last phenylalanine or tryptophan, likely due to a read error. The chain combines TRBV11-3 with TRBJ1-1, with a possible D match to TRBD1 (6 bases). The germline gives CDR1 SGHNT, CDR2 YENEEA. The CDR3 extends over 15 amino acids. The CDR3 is CASNTRDRSNAEAFS. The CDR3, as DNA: TGTGCCAGCAACACCAGAGACAGGTCGAACGCTGAAGCTTTCTCT.

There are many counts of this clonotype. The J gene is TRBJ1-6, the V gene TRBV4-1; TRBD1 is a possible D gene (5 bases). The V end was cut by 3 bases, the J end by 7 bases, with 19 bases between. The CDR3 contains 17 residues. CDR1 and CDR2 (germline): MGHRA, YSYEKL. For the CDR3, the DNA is TGCGCCAGCAGCCAGGATCCCATCGGGACGGCCAATTCACCCCTCCACTTT. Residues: CASSQDPIGTANSPLHF.